This TCR beta chain was observed in a study of T cell responses to AZD1222 COVID-19 vaccine. Notes on the study in general: Mostly white British, mostly female donors; authors suggested clonal diversity may be underestimated.

A remark on this clone: What it binds is unknown.

Here immunoSEQ multiplex PCR was the method, and the copy in TCRdb shows in-frame clones only, minus some. The sample carries about 130,000 clones, approximately 90% recorded once. The sample consisted of peripheral blood, taken on day 0 of AZD1222 vaccination. The sequence was obtained from an adult in good health.

The CDR3 loop reads CASRVNRGVTEAFF. The CDR3 DNA is TGTGCCAGCAGGGTTAATCGGGGTGTAACTGAAGCTTTCTTT. The rearrangement uses TRBV6-4 and TRBJ1-1; D not resolved. The V gene's germline CDR1 is MRHNA and CDR2 SNTAGT. Trimming stripped 6 bases from V and 5 bases from J, with 16 bases between. The CDR3 runs 14 residues.